Included here is one TCR beta chain sequence, with context. Which antigen it targets is not known. Base qualities are not provided; no much larger clone lies one nucleotide away. The protocol used for the library was 5' RACE. Sequencer: NextSeq 500. In the TCR library protocol, unique molecular identifiers were attached to individual cDNA molecules to correct for PCR bias and sequencing error. TCR alpha and beta chains were both sequenced, and the abundances of alpha and beta sequences in each sample were closely correlated with each other. On the study's bioinformatics: Decombinator V4 was used to annotate the V gene, J gene and CDR3 of the TCR sequences. Expanded TCRs were defined as changing significantly between any two time points under a Poisson model with p below 0.0001. Abundances of TCRs were expressed as counts per million after normalisation to the total number of TCRs sequenced in each sample. VDJdb, accessed 1 November 2021, was searched for CMV, EBV and SARS-CoV-2 annotated TCRs, with TCRs annotated for multiple antigens excluded. Through fastp at Q25 and MiXCR, TCRdb rebuilt clones from the public reads, retaining in-frame beta chains. Each entry is one CDR3 protein sequence, shown with its most common DNA and genes. The V and J calls here are based on TCRdb, not the publication. Here the sample has around 45,000 distinct CDR3 sequences; roughly 7% occur a single time. The top ten hold more than 7.5% of the sample.

The data derive from a study of early T cells in non-severe SARS-CoV-2 infection (dated by TCRdb to the early 2020s). In terms of the full investigation: Bulk RNA from unsorted whole blood was used for TCR sequencing, so alpha and beta chains could not be paired. General findings and caveats noted by the study authors: VDJdb matching was skewed toward anti-spike CD8 responses and likely underestimated virus-specific expansions, missing private and CD4 specificities.

Set within a cohort of healthcare workers in London, UK, this nested case-control study involved weekly PCR testing of nasopharyngeal swabs along with blood sampling. Healthcare workers were enrolled in the week of the UK lockdown, from 23 to 31 March 2020, and were followed every week for up to roughly 15 weeks. The receptor was isolated from an adult who was a healthcare worker with PCR-confirmed SARS-CoV-2 infection or an uninfected control (not recorded which). What was sequenced was whole blood.

The nucleotides are TGTGCCAGCTCACCGGCCGGGGGCGCTGGTCAGCCCCAGCATTTT. Its protein is CASSPAGGAGQPQHF. The chain uses TRBV18 and TRBJ1-5; possibly the D gene is TRBD1, per 6 matching bases. V and J are truncated by 3 bases and 6 bases respectively, leaving an intervening sequence of 15 bases. As encoded in the germline V gene, CDR1 is KGHSH while CDR2 is LQKENI. The CDR3 contains 15 residues, cysteine and phenylalanine counted. Only CDR3 DNA remains: 45 bases, in frame from the first base.